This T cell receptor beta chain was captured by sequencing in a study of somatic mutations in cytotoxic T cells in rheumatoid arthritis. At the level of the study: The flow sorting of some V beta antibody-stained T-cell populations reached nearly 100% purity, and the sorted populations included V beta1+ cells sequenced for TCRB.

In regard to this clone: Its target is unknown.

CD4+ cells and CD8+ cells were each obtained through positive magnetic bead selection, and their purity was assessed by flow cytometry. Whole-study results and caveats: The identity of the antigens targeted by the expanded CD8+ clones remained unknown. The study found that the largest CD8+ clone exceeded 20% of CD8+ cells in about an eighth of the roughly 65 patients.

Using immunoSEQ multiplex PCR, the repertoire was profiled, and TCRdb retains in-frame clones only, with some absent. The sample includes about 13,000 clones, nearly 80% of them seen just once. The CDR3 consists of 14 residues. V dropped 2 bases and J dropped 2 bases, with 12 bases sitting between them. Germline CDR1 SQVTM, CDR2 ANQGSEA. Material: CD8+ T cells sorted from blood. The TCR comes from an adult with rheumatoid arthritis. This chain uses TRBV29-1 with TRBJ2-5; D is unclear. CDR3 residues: CSVERVTAQETQYF. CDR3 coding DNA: TGCAGCGTTGAAAGAGTAACCGCTCAAGAGACCCAGTACTTC.